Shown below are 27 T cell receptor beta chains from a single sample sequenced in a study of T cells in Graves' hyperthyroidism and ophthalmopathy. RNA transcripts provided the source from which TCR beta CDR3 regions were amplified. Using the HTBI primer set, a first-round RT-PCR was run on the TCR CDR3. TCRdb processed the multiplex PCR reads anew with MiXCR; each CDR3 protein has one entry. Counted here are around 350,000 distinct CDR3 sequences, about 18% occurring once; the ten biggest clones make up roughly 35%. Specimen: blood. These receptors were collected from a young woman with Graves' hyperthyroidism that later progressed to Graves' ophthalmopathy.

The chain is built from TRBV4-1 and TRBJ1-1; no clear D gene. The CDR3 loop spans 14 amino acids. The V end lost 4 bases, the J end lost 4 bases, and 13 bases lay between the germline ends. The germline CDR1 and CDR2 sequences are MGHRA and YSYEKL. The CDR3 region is CASSLTDMGTEAFF. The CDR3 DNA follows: TGCGCCAGCAGCCTAACAGATATGGGCACTGAAGCTTTCTTT.

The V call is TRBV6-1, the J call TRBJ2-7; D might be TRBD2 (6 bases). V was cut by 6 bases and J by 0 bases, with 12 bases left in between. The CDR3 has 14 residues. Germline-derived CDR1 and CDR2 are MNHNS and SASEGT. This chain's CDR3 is CASRRAEGSYEQYF. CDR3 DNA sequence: TGTGCCAGCAGAAGAGCGGAGGGCTCCTACGAGCAGTACTTC.

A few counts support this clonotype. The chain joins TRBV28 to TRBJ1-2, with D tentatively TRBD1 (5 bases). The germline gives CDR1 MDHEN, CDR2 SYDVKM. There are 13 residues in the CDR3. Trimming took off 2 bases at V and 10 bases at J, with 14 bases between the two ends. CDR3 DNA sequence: TGTGCCAGCAGTTTAAATCACAGGCCGGACTACACCTTC. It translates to CASSLNHRPDYTF.

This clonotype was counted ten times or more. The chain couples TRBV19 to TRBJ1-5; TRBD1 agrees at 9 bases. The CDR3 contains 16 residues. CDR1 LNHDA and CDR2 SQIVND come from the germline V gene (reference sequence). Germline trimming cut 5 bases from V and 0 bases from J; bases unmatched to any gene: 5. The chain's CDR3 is CASSRTGDYSNQPQHF. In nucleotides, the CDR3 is TGTGCCAGTAGTCGGACAGGGGATTATAGCAATCAGCCCCAGCATTTT.

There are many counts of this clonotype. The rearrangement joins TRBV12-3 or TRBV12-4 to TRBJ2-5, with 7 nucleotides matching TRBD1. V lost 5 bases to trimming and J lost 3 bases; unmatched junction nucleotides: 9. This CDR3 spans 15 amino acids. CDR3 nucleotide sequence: TGTGCCAGCAGTAACCCCACAGGGGTCGAAGAGACCCAGTACTTC. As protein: CASSNPTGVEETQYF.

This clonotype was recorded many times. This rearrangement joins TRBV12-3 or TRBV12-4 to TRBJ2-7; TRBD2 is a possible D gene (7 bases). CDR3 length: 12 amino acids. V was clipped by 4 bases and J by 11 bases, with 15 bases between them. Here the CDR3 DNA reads TGTGCCAGCAGTTCAGGAGGGGGGGGGGAGTACTTC. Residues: CASSSGGGGEYF.

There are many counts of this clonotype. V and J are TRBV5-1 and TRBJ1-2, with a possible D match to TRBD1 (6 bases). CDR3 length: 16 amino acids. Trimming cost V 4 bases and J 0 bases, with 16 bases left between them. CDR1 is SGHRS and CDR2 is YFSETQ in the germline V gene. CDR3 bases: TGCGCCAGCAGCCCTCCCGAGGACAGCGCTAACTATGGCTACACCTTC. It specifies CASSPPEDSANYGYTF.

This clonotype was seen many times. CDR3 region: CATGQAGINGYTF. In DNA form, the CDR3 reads TGTGCCACCGGACAGGCCGGGATCAATGGCTACACCTTC. J is TRBJ1-2 and V is TRBV24-1; 7 positions agree with TRBD1. V shed 9 bases, J shed 6 bases, and the junction held 9 bases outside the gene matches. The CDR3 is 13 amino acids. Germline values: CDR1 KGHDR, CDR2 SFDVKD.

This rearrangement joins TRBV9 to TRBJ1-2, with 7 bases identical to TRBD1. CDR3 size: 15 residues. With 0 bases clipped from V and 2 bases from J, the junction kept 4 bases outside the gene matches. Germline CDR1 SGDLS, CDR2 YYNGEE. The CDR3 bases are TGTGCCAGCAGCGTAGGAGGAGGGGGCAACTATGGCTACACCTTC. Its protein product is CASSVGGGGNYGYTF.

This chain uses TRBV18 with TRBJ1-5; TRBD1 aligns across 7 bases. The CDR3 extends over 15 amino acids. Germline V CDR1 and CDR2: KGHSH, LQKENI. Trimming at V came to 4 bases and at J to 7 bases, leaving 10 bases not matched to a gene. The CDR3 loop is CASSLGGQSEQPQHF. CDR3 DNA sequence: TGTGCCAGCTCACTTGGGGGACAGTCCGAACAGCCCCAGCATTTT.

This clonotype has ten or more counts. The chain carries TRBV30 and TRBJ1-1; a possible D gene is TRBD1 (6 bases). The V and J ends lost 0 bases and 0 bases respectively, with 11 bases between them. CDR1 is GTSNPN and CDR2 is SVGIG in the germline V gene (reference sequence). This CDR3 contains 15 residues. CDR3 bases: TGTGCCTGGAGTGTATATCAGGGGATGAACACTGAAGCTTTCTTT. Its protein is CAWSVYQGMNTEAFF.

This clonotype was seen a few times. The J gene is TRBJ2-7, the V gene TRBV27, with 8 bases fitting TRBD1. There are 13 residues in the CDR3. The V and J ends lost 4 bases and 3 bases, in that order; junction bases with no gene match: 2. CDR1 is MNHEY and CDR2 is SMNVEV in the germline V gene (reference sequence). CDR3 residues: CASSWGQVYEQYF. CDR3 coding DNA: TGTGCCAGCAGTTGGGGACAGGTCTACGAGCAGTACTTC.

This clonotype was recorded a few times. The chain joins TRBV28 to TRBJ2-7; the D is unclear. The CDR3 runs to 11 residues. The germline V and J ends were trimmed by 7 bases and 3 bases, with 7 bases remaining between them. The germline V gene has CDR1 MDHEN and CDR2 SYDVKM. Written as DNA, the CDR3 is TGTGCCAGCACCGATTACTACGAGCAGTACTTC. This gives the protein CASTDYYEQYF.

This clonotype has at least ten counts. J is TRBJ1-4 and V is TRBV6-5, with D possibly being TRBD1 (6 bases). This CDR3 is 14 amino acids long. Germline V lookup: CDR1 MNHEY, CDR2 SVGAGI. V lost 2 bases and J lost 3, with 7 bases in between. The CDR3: CASSYRGPNEKLFF. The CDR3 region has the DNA TGTGCCAGCAGTTACCGGGGGCCTAATGAAAAACTGTTTTTT.

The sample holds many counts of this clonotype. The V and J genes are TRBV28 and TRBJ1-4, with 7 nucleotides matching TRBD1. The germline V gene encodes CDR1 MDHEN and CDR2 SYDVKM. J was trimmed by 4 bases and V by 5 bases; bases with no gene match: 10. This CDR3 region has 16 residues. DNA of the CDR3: TGTGCCAGCAGTCTTCACCCGGGACAGAGTAATGAAAAACTGTTTTTT. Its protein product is CASSLHPGQSNEKLFF. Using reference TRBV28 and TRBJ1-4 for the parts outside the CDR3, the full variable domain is DVKVTQSSRYLVKRTGEKVFLECVQDMDHENMFWYRQDPGLGLRLIYFSYDVKMKEKGDIPEGYSVSREKKERFSLILESASTNQTSMYLCASSLHPGQSNEKLFFGSGTQLSVL.

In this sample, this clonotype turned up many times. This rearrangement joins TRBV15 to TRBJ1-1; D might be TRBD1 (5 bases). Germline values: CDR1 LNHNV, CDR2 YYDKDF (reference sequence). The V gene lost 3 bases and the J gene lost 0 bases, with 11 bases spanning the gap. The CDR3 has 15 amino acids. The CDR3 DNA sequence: TGTGCCACCAGCAGCTGGGGCCATATGAACACTGAAGCTTTCTTT. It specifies CATSSWGHMNTEAFF.

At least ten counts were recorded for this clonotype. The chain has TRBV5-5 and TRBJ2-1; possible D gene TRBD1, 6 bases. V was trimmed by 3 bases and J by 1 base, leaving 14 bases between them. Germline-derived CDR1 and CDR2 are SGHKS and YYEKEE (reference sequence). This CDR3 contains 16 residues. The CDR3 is CASSSIQGKSYNEQFF. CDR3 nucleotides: TGTGCCAGCAGCTCCATACAGGGTAAATCCTACAATGAGCAGTTCTTC.

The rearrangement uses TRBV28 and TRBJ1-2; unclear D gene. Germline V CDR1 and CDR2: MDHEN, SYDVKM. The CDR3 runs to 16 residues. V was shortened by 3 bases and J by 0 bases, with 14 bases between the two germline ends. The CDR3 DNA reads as TGTGCCAGCAGTTTCCTCCCATACAGAGCTAACTATGGCTACACCTTC. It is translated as CASSFLPYRANYGYTF.

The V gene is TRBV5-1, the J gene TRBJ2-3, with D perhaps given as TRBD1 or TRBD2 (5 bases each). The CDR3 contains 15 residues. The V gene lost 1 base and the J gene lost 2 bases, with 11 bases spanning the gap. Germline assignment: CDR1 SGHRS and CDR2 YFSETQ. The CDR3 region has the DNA TGCGCCAGCAGCTTGTGGGGGTCCTACACAGATACGCAGTATTTT. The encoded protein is CASSLWGSYTDTQYF. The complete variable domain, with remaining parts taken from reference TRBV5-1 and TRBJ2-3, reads KAGVTQTPRYLIKTRGQQVTLSCSPISGHRSVSWYQQTPGQGLQFLFEYFSETQRNKGNFPGRFSGRQFSNSRSEMNVSTLELGDSALYLCASSLWGSYTDTQYFGPGTRLTVL.

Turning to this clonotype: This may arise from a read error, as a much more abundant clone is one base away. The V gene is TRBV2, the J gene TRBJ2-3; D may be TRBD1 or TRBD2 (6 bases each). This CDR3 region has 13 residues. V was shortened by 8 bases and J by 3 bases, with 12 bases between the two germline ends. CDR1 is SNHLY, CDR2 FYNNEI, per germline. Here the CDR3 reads CASHGGGTDTQYF. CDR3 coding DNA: TGTGCCAGCCACGGGGGCGGGACAGATACGCAGTATTTT.

The CDR3 protein is CASRPPGQGFETQYF. The CDR3 DNA follows: TGTGCCAGCAGACCCCCCGGACAGGGGTTTGAGACCCAGTACTTC. The rearrangement joins TRBV12-3 or TRBV12-4 to TRBJ2-5; the match to TRBD1 covers 9 bases. The CDR3 has 15 residues. V shed 6 bases, J shed 5 bases, and the junction held 10 bases outside the gene matches.

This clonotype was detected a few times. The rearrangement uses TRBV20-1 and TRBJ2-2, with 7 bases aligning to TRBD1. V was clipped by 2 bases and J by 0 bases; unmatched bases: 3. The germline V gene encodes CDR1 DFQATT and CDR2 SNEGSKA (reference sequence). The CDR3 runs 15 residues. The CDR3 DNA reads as TGCAGTGCTAGATCCGGGACAGCGAACACCGGGGAGCTGTTTTTT. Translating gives CSARSGTANTGELFF.

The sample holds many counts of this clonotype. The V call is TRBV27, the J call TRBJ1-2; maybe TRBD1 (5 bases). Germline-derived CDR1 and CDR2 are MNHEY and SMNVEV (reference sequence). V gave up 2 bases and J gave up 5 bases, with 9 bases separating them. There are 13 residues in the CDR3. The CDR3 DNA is TGTGCCAGCAGTTTACAGGGCTCGTATGGCTACACCTTC. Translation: CASSLQGSYGYTF.

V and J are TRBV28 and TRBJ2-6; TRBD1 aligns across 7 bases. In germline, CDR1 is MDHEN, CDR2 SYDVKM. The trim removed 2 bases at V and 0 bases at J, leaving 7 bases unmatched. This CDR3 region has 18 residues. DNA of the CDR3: TGTGCCAGCAGTTTACGCAGGGGGAGACGCTCTGGGGCCAACGTCCTGACTTTC. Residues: CASSLRRGRRSGANVLTF.

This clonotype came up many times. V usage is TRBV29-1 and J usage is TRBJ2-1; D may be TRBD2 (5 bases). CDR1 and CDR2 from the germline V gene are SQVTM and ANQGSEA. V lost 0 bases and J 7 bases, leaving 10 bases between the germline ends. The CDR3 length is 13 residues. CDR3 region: CSVEDPRRNEQFF. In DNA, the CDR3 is TGCAGCGTTGAAGATCCAAGGAGGAATGAGCAGTTCTTC.

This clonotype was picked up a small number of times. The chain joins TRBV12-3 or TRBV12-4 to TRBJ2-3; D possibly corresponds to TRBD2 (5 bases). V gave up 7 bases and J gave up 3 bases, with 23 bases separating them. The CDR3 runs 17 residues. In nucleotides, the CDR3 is TGTGCCAGCAACGATATATATCGGGGAGAAGAAACAGATACGCAGTATTTT. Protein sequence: CASNDIYRGEETDTQYF.

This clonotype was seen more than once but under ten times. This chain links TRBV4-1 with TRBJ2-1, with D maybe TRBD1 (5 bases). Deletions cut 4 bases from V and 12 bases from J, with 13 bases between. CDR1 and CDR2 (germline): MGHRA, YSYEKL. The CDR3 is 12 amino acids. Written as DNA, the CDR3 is TGCGCCAGCAGCCTTGTGGGCCAGGGGCAGTTCTTC. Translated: CASSLVGQGQFF.